Below are 9 T cell receptor beta chains sequenced from a single sample in a study of blood T cell repertoires in COVID-19. Repertoires were generated with immunoSEQ multiplex PCR, while TCRdb's copy carries only in-frame clones and drops some. The sample records some 150,000 clones, around nine tenths being singletons. The source material was peripheral blood. These receptors all come from a woman aged 60 to 75 with acute or convalescent COVID-19.

V usage is TRBV9 and J usage is TRBJ1-1, with unresolved D. Trimming took 7 bases from V and 0 from J, leaving 10 bases between them. This CDR3 has 13 amino acids. The germline CDR1 and CDR2 sequences are SGDLS and YYNGEE. DNA for the CDR3: TGTGCCAGCGGAGCAGCGATGAACACTGAAGCTTTCTTT. Amino acid sequence: CASGAAMNTEAFF. Supplemented by reference TRBV9 and TRBJ1-1, the full variable domain reads DSGVTQTPKHLITATGQRVTLRCSPRSGDLSVYWYQQSLDQGLQFLIQYYNGEERAKGNILERFSAQQFPDLHSELNLSSLELGDSALYFCASGAAMNTEAFFGQGTRLTVV.

The gene calls are TRBV4-1 and TRBJ1-1; 12 bases map to TRBD1. The CDR3 covers 19 residues. The V gene end was trimmed by 4 bases and the J gene end by 4 bases; junction bases not matched to a gene: 16. Germline V gives CDR1 MGHRA, CDR2 YSYEKL. CDR3 bases: TGCGCCAGCAGCCCCCCCGGGACAGGGGGCTTGATTGTGCGCACTGAAGCTTTCTTT. The encoded protein is CASSPPGTGGLIVRTEAFF.

V is TRBV15 and J is TRBJ1-2; tentatively, D is TRBD1 (6 bases). Germline CDR1 LNHNV, CDR2 YYDKDF (reference sequence). V lost 0 bases and J 4 bases, leaving 9 bases between the germline ends. The CDR3 is 14 residues long. CDR3 sequence reads: CATSRDPGAYGYTF. CDR3 nucleotides: TGTGCCACCAGCAGAGATCCAGGGGCCTATGGCTACACCTTC.

The rearrangement joins TRBV28 to TRBJ1-4, with 9 bases fitting TRBD1. Trimming removed 5 bases from V and 8 bases from J; junction bases left unmatched: 9. This CDR3 has 15 amino acids. Germline loops: CDR1 MDHEN, CDR2 SYDVKM. CDR3: CASSAPGQGGEKLFF. The CDR3 bases are TGTGCCAGCAGTGCCCCGGGACAGGGAGGCGAAAAACTGTTTTTT.

V usage is TRBV7-2 and J usage is TRBJ1-4, with a possible D match to TRBD1 (5 bases). The CDR3 loop spans 17 amino acids. Trimming left V 1 base short and J 7 bases short, with 19 bases between. Germline CDR1 is SGHTA and CDR2 is FQGNSA. DNA of the CDR3: TGTGCCAGCAGCTTAGGAGCCCCGGGACTGTGGAGTGAAAAACTGTTTTTT. It encodes CASSLGAPGLWSEKLFF.

This clone was detected only once. The chain couples TRBV24-1 to TRBJ2-2; 7 nucleotides agree with TRBD1. The trim removed 7 bases at V and 5 bases at J, leaving 6 bases unmatched. The length of the CDR3 is 14 residues. Germline V CDR1 and CDR2: KGHDR, SFDVKD. CDR3 in amino acids: CATRRAGGTGELFF. The CDR3 coding sequence is TGTGCCACCAGGCGGGCAGGGGGTACCGGGGAGCTGTTTTTT.

The rearrangement joins TRBV2 to TRBJ1-3; D may be TRBD1 (5 bases). CDR1 is SNHLY, CDR2 FYNNEI, per germline. The V end lost 6 bases, the J end lost 0 bases, and 9 bases lay between the germline ends. The CDR3 length is 14 residues. The CDR3 nucleotides are TGTGCCAGCAGCGGACACTACTCTGGAAACACCATATATTTT. This encodes CASSGHYSGNTIYF.

This chain connects TRBV19 to TRBJ2-5; 7 bases are a match to TRBD2. The CDR3 spans 16 residues. Germline V gene sequence: CDR1 LNHDA, CDR2 SQIVND (reference sequence). Losses at the gene ends were 6 bases for V and 0 bases for J; bases not matched to a gene: 10. The CDR3 DNA reads as TGTGCCAGTAGCCCTCTTCTCCGGGGGGACCAAGAGACCCAGTACTTC. It codes for CASSPLLRGDQETQYF.

The J gene is TRBJ1-3, the V gene TRBV6-4; D is unclear. This CDR3 contains 15 residues. Germline V gene sequence: CDR1 MRHNA, CDR2 SNTAGT. V was trimmed by 5 bases and J by 3 bases, leaving 14 bases between them. The CDR3 DNA follows: TGTGCCAGCAGTCCCCAACCGGGGAGTGGAAACACCATATATTTT. It codes for CASSPQPGSGNTIYF.